One and the same sample provided the 13 T cell receptor beta chains below, sequenced in a study of blood T cells in healthy people across ages. The authors ran a second PCR of about 6 to 11 cycles using a sample-barcoded 5' primer and a J-beta primer mix. TCRdb re-analysed the 5' RACE reads in MiXCR, keeping a single row per CDR3 protein. The sample records 1.5 million to 2 million distinct CDR3 sequences, roughly 30% being singletons. The sample was blood. The source of these receptors is a woman in her 30s in good health.

As regards this clonotype: Relative to the germline gene, one junction end is altered; a read error may explain this. The J gene is TRBJ1-2, the V gene TRBV6-1, with a possible D match to TRBD1 (5 bases). Looked up from germline, CDR1 is MNHNS and CDR2 is SASEGT. The CDR3 is 15 amino acids. The CDR3 coding sequence is TGTGTCAGCACACCCTTTGTGGGGGTCGGCTATGGCTACACCTTC. This encodes CVSTPFVGVGYGYTF.

This clonotype was seen only a few times. The chain recombines TRBV7-6 with TRBJ2-5; 7 bases are shared with TRBD1. CDR1 and CDR2 (germline): SGHVS, FNYEAQ. This CDR3 is 15 amino acids long. V lost 5 bases and J lost 7; bases outside the gene matches: 13. This CDR3 is CASSHGQDAIGTQYF. The DNA for the CDR3 is TGTGCCAGCAGCCACGGACAGGATGCCATCGGGACCCAGTACTTC.

This clonotype was observed a single time. The chain uses TRBV20-1 and TRBJ1-1; possibly TRBD1 for D (5 bases). V dropped 0 bases and J dropped 3 bases, with 17 bases sitting between them. This CDR3 has 16 residues. Germline V lookup: CDR1 DFQATT, CDR2 SNEGSKA (reference sequence). CDR3 sequence (DNA): TGCAGTGCTAGAGATCAGGTGGGGCAAGGATACACTGAAGCTTTCTTT. This gives the protein CSARDQVGQGYTEAFF.

This clonotype came up many times. The V and J genes are TRBV20-1 and TRBJ2-5; 7 bases agree with TRBD1. The germline CDR1 and CDR2 sequences are DFQATT and SNEGSKA (reference sequence). The CDR3 runs 13 residues. The trim removed 6 bases at V and 4 bases at J, leaving 8 bases unmatched. CDR3 in amino acids: CSALSTGIETQYF. For the CDR3, the DNA is TGCAGTGCCCTTTCGACAGGGATAGAGACCCAGTACTTC.

This clonotype was detected only a few times. The chain is built from TRBV9 and TRBJ2-2; perhaps TRBD1 as D (5 bases). The length of the CDR3 is 13 residues. Germline loops: CDR1 SGDLS, CDR2 YYNGEE. V lost 4 bases and J 7 bases, leaving 11 bases between the germline ends. CDR3: CASSFRVIGELFF. The CDR3 DNA sequence: TGTGCCAGCAGCTTCAGGGTAATCGGGGAGCTGTTTTTT.

This clonotype turned up a few times. V gene TRBV27 combines with J gene TRBJ2-3, with D tentatively TRBD2 (5 bases). The germline gives CDR1 MNHEY, CDR2 SMNVEV (reference sequence). Between the trimmed V and J ends, which lost 3 bases and 6 bases, there was a span of 16 bases. The CDR3 covers 15 residues. The CDR3 is CASSFSSAGVDTQYF. DNA for the CDR3: TGTGCCAGCAGTTTCTCATCCGCGGGTGTGGATACGCAGTATTTT.

This clonotype occurred a few times. This rearrangement joins TRBV7-7 to TRBJ2-5; D is ambiguous. The CDR3 sequence is 16 residues long. From germline, CDR1 is SSHAT and CDR2 FNYEAQ (reference sequence). Between the trimmed V and J ends, which lost 1 base and 2 bases, there was a span of 14 bases. The DNA of the CDR3 is TGTGCCAGCAGCTTAGGTACAGCGCAAGGGCAAGAGACCCAGTACTTC. This encodes CASSLGTAQGQETQYF.

On this clonotype: The junction differs from germline at one of its ends, possibly a read error. The V call is TRBV7-3, the J call TRBJ2-7; maybe TRBD1 (6 bases). The germline V gene has CDR1 SGHTA and CDR2 FQGTGA. The CDR3 runs 15 residues. The CDR3 protein is CASGLVGDTDYEQYF. CDR3 sequence (DNA): TGTGCCAGCGGCTTAGTAGGGGACACCGACTACGAGCAGTACTTC.

In regard to this clonotype: A much larger clone lies one base from this, so it may be a read error. The gene calls are TRBV4-1 and TRBJ2-7; D is ambiguous. V lost 7 bases, J lost 5 bases, and 12 bases lay in between. The CDR3 consists of 12 residues. Germline V gene sequence: CDR1 MGHRA, CDR2 YSYEKL. CDR3 protein: CASNRQENEQYF. CDR3 in DNA: TGCGCCAGCAACCGACAAGAAAACGAGCAGTACTTC.

At least ten counts were recorded for this clonotype. At one of its ends the junction is not consistent with the germline gene, which may arise from a read error. For the CDR3, the DNA is TGCGCCAGCAGCCGGGGGACAGGGGAAGAGACCCAGTACTTC. It is translated as CASSRGTGEETQYF. The gene calls are TRBV28 and TRBJ2-5; 10 bases are shared with TRBD1. The CDR3 extends over 14 amino acids. The germline gives CDR1 MDHEN, CDR2 SYDVKM.

This clonotype was counted many times. The chain combines TRBV29-1 with TRBJ2-7; tentatively, D is TRBD2 (6 bases). The germline V gene has CDR1 SQVTM and CDR2 ANQGSEA. With 5 bases removed from V and 3 bases from J, the gap between germline ends came to 11 bases. This CDR3 is built from 12 residues. CDR3 sequence: CSVRGNNYEQYF. CDR3 in DNA: TGCAGCGTTCGCGGGAACAACTACGAGCAGTACTTC.

V is TRBV7-9 and J is TRBJ1-1, with 9 bases identical to TRBD1. V was pared by 5 bases and J by 4 bases, with 11 bases of the junction left unmatched. The germline V gene has CDR1 SEHNR and CDR2 FQNEAQ (reference sequence). The CDR3 covers 16 residues. CDR3 nucleotide sequence: TGTGCCAGCAGCACCTCAATGGGACAGGGTATCACTGAAGCTTTCTTT. The encoded protein is CASSTSMGQGITEAFF.

In the case of this clonotype: Sequence at one end of the junction differs from germline and may be a read error. V is TRBV4-1 and J is TRBJ2-7, with D possibly TRBD2 on 5 matching bases. The length of the CDR3 is 14 residues. Per germline, CDR1 MGHRA and CDR2 YSYEKL. In DNA, the CDR3 is TGCGCCAGCAGCCAACCCTCCGAGGGCTACGGGCAGTACTTC. This encodes CASSQPSEGYGQYF.